The entry that follows covers one T cell receptor (beta chain) sequence. The data were obtained in a study of immune evolution from preneoplasia to lung adenocarcinoma. H&E slides confirmed each diagnosis, reviewed by two pathologists independently. The germline V gene has CDR1 MDHEN and CDR2 SYDVKM. The CDR3 runs 13 residues. The V and J ends lost 9 bases and 5 bases respectively, with 16 bases between them. Produced via immunoSEQ multiplex PCR; TCRdb's table is partial and in-frame only. The repertoire holds several thousand clones, with 70% to 80% as singletons. The clonotype was recovered from an older donor with lung adenocarcinoma. Sequencing was carried out using FFPE minimally invasive lung adenocarcinoma tissue. This sequence joins TRBV28 and TRBJ1-1; the D gene is possibly TRBD1 (6 bases). CDR3 region: CASFPGAGTEAFF. The CDR3 bases are TGTGCCAGTTTTCCGGGGGCCGGGACTGAAGCTTTCTTT.